This T cell receptor (beta chain) was captured in a study of blood T cell repertoires in COVID-19. Looking at the study overall: Samples came from the United States, Italy and Spain, spanning acute and convalescent COVID-19. Nucleic acid was either cDNA or gDNA, and it came from T cells, B-cell-depleted T cells, or PBMCs.

Some clones are missing from TCRdb's copy, which holds only in-frame ones; the method was immunoSEQ multiplex PCR. The repertoire includes around 70,000 clones, around nine tenths of them detected once, and approximately 1.5% sits in the top ten. The germline gives CDR1 SQVTM, CDR2 ANQGSEA. This CDR3 comprises 13 residues. Trimming pared 5 bases from V and 4 bases from J, leaving 11 bases between. The receptor was derived from a man in his forties or fifties with acute or convalescent COVID-19. Input material: peripheral blood. This chain connects TRBV29-1 to TRBJ2-2; D is perhaps TRBD1 (6 bases). This chain's CDR3 is CSVSYRATGELFF. CDR3 DNA sequence: TGCAGCGTTTCTTACAGGGCCACCGGGGAGCTGTTTTTT.